The rows below give T cell receptor beta chains drawn from one sample of a study of cytomegalovirus exposure and HLA in healthy donors. Data came from immunoSEQ multiplex PCR; TCRdb stores just in-frame clones and leaves some out. The top ten hold 13% of the sample, which has about 110,000 clones, 76% seen once. Sample: PBMCs. These receptors were collected from a man aged 25-45 years in good health and CMV-seropositive. The CDR3 runs from the conserved cysteine through the conserved F or W. The order of the fields is clone size, V gene, D gene, J gene, CDR3 protein, CDR3 DNA. D genes are given only for firm matches. Part of the rows lack a size; the others show once, few, many or a class for expanded clones.

size: NA
V: TRBV7-2
D: TRBD1
J: TRBJ1-2
CDR3: CASSFDRDRGDGYTF
DNA: TGTGCCAGCAGCTTCGATCGGGACAGGGGGGATGGCTACACCTTC

size: few
V: TRBV5-6
D: TRBD1
J: TRBJ1-2
CDR3: CASSLGDRAIGYTF
DNA: TGTGCCAGCAGCTTGGGAGACAGGGCGATCGGCTACACCTTC

size: NA
V: TRBV25-1
D: TRBD1
J: TRBJ2-4
CDR3: CASSDSGTGDGSNIQYF
DNA: TGTGCCAGCAGTGACTCAGGGACAGGGGACGGGAGTAACATTCAGTACTTC

size: NA
V: TRBV18
D: TRBD1
J: TRBJ1-3
CDR3: CASSPGQDSTIYF
DNA: TGTGCCAGCTCACCGGGACAGGATAGCACCATATATTTT

size: NA
V: TRBV5-1
D: NA
J: TRBJ1-2
CDR3: CASSLGDSGGGYTF
DNA: TGCGCCAGCAGCTTGGGGGACTCGGGCGGTGGCTACACCTTC

size: NA
V: TRBV27
D: TRBD1
J: TRBJ1-1
CDR3: CASSLPTGGSAFF
DNA: TGTGCCAGCAGTTTACCAACAGGGGGTTCAGCTTTCTTT

size: once
V: TRBV29-1
D: NA
J: TRBJ1-2
CDR3: CSVDRQGGHGYTF
DNA: TGCAGCGTTGACAGGCAGGGAGGCCATGGCTACACCTTC

size: NA
V: TRBV2
D: NA
J: TRBJ1-5
CDR3: CASSQLNQPQHF
DNA: TGTGCCAGCAGTCAATTGAATCAGCCCCAGCATTTT

size: once
V: TRBV18
D: NA
J: TRBJ2-2
CDR3: CASSPPNRFTGELFF
DNA: TGTGCCAGCTCACCACCAAACAGATTCACCGGGGAGCTGTTTTTT

size: NA
V: TRBV7-6
D: TRBD1
J: TRBJ2-3
CDR3: CASSPRTGGTDTQYF
DNA: TGTGCCAGCAGCCCCCGGACAGGGGGCACAGATACGCAGTATTTT

size: NA
V: TRBV5-5
D: NA
J: TRBJ2-7
CDR3: CASSLQTSPYEQYF
DNA: TGTGCCAGCAGCTTGCAGACTAGTCCTTACGAGCAGTACTTC

size: NA
V: TRBV28
D: NA
J: TRBJ2-3
CDR3: CASSRGEGDTDTQYF
DNA: TGTGCCAGCAGTCGGGGTGAGGGCGACACAGATACGCAGTATTTT

size: NA
V: TRBV5-1
D: NA
J: TRBJ2-7
CDR3: CASSLEGGSWSEQYF
DNA: TGCGCCAGCAGCTTGGAAGGGGGTTCTTGGTCCGAGCAGTACTTC

size: NA
V: TRBV30
D: NA
J: TRBJ1-1
CDR3: CAWSAFGRTEAFF
DNA: TGTGCCTGGAGTGCCTTTGGGAGGACTGAAGCTTTCTTT

size: NA
V: TRBV5-1
D: TRBD2
J: TRBJ2-3
CDR3: CASSFRTPGLAGRGTQYF
DNA: TGCGCCAGCAGCTTTCGAACCCCGGGACTAGCGGGCCGGGGTACGCAGTATTTT

size: NA
V: TRBV5-6
D: NA
J: TRBJ2-3
CDR3: CASSLEHDTQYF
DNA: TGTGCCAGCAGCTTGGAACACGATACGCAGTATTTT

size: NA
V: TRBV11-2
D: NA
J: TRBJ2-7
CDR3: CASSPTGKLHEQYF
DNA: TGTGCCAGCAGCCCTACGGGGAAGTTGCACGAGCAGTACTTC

size: NA
V: TRBV7-7
D: NA
J: TRBJ1-4
CDR3: CASSRTGGKLFF
DNA: TGTGCTAGCAGCCGGACCGGGGGAAAACTGTTTTTT

size: few
V: TRBV6-6
D: TRBD1
J: TRBJ1-2
CDR3: CASSDRAWYGYTF
DNA: TGTGCCAGCAGTGACAGGGCTTGGTATGGCTACACCTTC

size: NA
V: TRBV28
D: NA
J: TRBJ1-1
CDR3: CASSPPGGLDTEAFF
DNA: TGTGCCAGCAGCCCGCCTGGGGGGTTAGACACTGAAGCTTTCTTT

size: NA
V: TRBV5-4
D: NA
J: TRBJ2-7
CDR3: CASSFGGSYEQYF
DNA: TGTGCCAGCAGCTTCGGCGGAAGCTACGAGCAGTACTTC

size: NA
V: TRBV29-1
D: NA
J: TRBJ1-2
CDR3: CSVDTTGLDYGYTF
DNA: TGCAGCGTTGACACTACAGGGTTGGACTATGGCTACACCTTC

size: NA
V: TRBV21-1
D: NA
J: TRBJ1-2
CDR3: CASSRWTNGYTF
DNA: TGTGCCAGCAGCAGATGGACAAATGGCTACACCTTC

size: NA
V: TRBV25-1
D: NA
J: TRBJ1-6
CDR3: CASSELPGLNSPLHF
DNA: TGTGCCAGCAGTGAACTCCCGGGATTAAATTCACCCCTCCACTTT

size: NA
V: TRBV6-5
D: TRBD1
J: TRBJ1-1
CDR3: CASRLRGLVTEAFF
DNA: TGTGCCAGCAGACTCAGGGGGCTGGTCACTGAAGCTTTCTTT

size: few
V: TRBV7-9
D: NA
J: TRBJ1-3
CDR3: CAVVGNTIYF
DNA: TGTGCCGTTGTAGGAAACACCATATATTTT

size: NA
V: TRBV30
D: TRBD1
J: TRBJ1-6
CDR3: CACPGGAVSPLHF
DNA: TGTGCCTGTCCAGGGGGCGCGGTTTCACCCCTCCACTTT

size: NA
V: TRBV7-9
D: NA
J: TRBJ1-5
CDR3: CASSQGLDTNQPQHF
DNA: TGTGCCAGCAGCCAGGGGTTGGACACCAATCAGCCCCAGCATTTT

size: NA
V: TRBV29-1
D: NA
J: TRBJ2-3
CDR3: CSGGVAAGTDTQYF
DNA: TGCAGCGGGGGGGTAGCGGCGGGCACAGATACGCAGTATTTT

size: few
V: TRBV28
D: NA
J: TRBJ2-1
CDR3: CASRTTGRGEQFF
DNA: TGTGCCAGCAGGACTACAGGGAGGGGTGAGCAGTTCTTC

size: once
V: TRBV6-1
D: NA
J: TRBJ2-7
CDR3: CASSPQPSTRYEQYF
DNA: TGTGCCAGCAGTCCCCAACCCAGTACCCGATACGAGCAGTACTTC

size: NA
V: TRBV10-3
D: NA
J: TRBJ1-1
CDR3: CAISTGLSGHTNTEAFF
DNA: TGTGCCATCAGTACAGGGCTCTCAGGGCACACGAACACTGAAGCTTTCTTT

size: NA
V: TRBV14
D: TRBD1
J: TRBJ2-7
CDR3: CASSHFVGDRASYEQYF
DNA: TGTGCCAGCAGCCACTTTGTGGGGGACAGGGCTTCCTACGAGCAGTACTTC

size: NA
V: TRBV11-2
D: TRBD1
J: TRBJ2-7
CDR3: CASSSGSRDRGLEQYF
DNA: TGTGCCAGCAGCTCGGGATCCCGGGACAGGGGGCTCGAGCAGTACTTC

size: NA
V: TRBV19
D: TRBD2
J: TRBJ2-1
CDR3: CASSIVGGGSYNEQFF
DNA: TGTGCCAGTAGTATAGTCGGCGGGGGCTCCTACAATGAGCAGTTCTTC

size: NA
V: TRBV2
D: NA
J: TRBJ2-1
CDR3: CASTRGRGPSSYNEQFF
DNA: TGTGCCAGCACCCGGGGGCGGGGGCCCAGCTCCTACAATGAGCAGTTCTTC

size: NA
V: TRBV4-1
D: NA
J: TRBJ1-6
CDR3: CASSQGEALDNSPLHF
DNA: TGCGCCAGCAGCCAAGGAGAAGCTTTAGATAATTCACCCCTCCACTTT

size: NA
V: TRBV10-3
D: NA
J: TRBJ2-3
CDR3: CAISGGLRGAEAQYF
DNA: TGTGCCATCAGTGGTGGCCTTCGGGGGGCGGAGGCGCAGTATTTT

size: NA
V: TRBV2
D: TRBD1
J: TRBJ2-4
CDR3: CASRLTGLGNIIQYF
DNA: TGTGCCAGCAGGCTGACAGGGTTGGGGAATATTATTCAGTACTTC

size: NA
V: TRBV6-1
D: NA
J: TRBJ1-3
CDR3: CASRSGNSGNTIYF
DNA: TGTGCCTCTAGATCGGGGAACTCTGGAAACACCATATATTTT

size: NA
V: TRBV7-6
D: TRBD1
J: TRBJ1-4
CDR3: CASSLERRDRTREKLFF
DNA: TGTGCCAGCAGCTTAGAACGCCGGGACAGGACTAGAGAAAAACTGTTTTTT

size: NA
V: TRBV7-7
D: TRBD2
J: TRBJ2-7
CDR3: CASSLIRGTSGGSGEQYF
DNA: TGTGCTAGCAGCTTAATCCGGGGGACTAGCGGGGGGTCGGGGGAGCAGTACTTC

size: few
V: TRBV28
D: TRBD1
J: TRBJ2-2
CDR3: CASSPTWDRGYTGELFF
DNA: TGTGCCAGCAGTCCCACGTGGGACAGGGGGTACACCGGGGAGCTGTTTTTT

size: NA
V: TRBV9
D: TRBD2
J: TRBJ2-5
CDR3: CASSVEIGGRETQYF
DNA: TGTGCCAGCAGCGTAGAAATCGGGGGGAGGGAGACCCAGTACTTC

size: few
V: TRBV2
D: TRBD2
J: TRBJ2-1
CDR3: CASMGGLYLISNEQFF
DNA: TGTGCCAGCATGGGAGGGCTTTACCTAATAAGCAATGAGCAGTTCTTC

size: NA
V: TRBV27
D: NA
J: TRBJ2-7
CDR3: CASSSWGGREISYEQYF
DNA: TGTGCCAGCAGTTCATGGGGAGGCAGGGAAATTTCCTACGAGCAGTACTTC

size: NA
V: TRBV14
D: NA
J: TRBJ2-7
CDR3: CASSQYLLREQYF
DNA: TGTGCCAGCAGCCAATACCTATTACGGGAGCAGTACTTC

size: NA
V: TRBV10-2
D: NA
J: TRBJ1-2
CDR3: CASSEGQAFYGYTF
DNA: TGCGCCAGCAGTGAGGGCCAGGCCTTCTATGGCTACACCTTC

size: NA
V: TRBV28
D: NA
J: TRBJ1-5
CDR3: CASSLFPGVGNQPQHF
DNA: TGTGCCAGCAGTTTATTCCCCGGGGTGGGCAATCAGCCCCAGCATTTT

size: NA
V: TRBV19
D: TRBD1
J: TRBJ1-2
CDR3: CASSINRQGAIGYTF
DNA: TGTGCCAGTAGTATAAATAGACAGGGGGCGATCGGCTACACCTTC

size: NA
V: TRBV9
D: NA
J: TRBJ2-3
CDR3: CASSITSGDTQYF
DNA: TGTGCCAGCAGCATAACCAGCGGAGATACGCAGTATTTT

size: NA
V: TRBV28
D: NA
J: TRBJ2-2
CDR3: CASSLSGNTGELFF
DNA: TGTGCCAGCAGTTTAAGCGGGAACACCGGGGAGCTGTTTTTT

size: NA
V: TRBV7-2
D: NA
J: TRBJ2-2
CDR3: CASSLVWGRAGELFF
DNA: TGTGCCAGCAGCTTAGTCTGGGGGCGGGCCGGGGAGCTGTTTTTT

size: few
V: TRBV28
D: NA
J: TRBJ1-6
CDR3: CASSFRSPLHF
DNA: TGTGCCAGCAGTTTTCGGTCACCCCTCCACTTT

size: few
V: TRBV7-7
D: TRBD2
J: TRBJ2-5
CDR3: CASSKAGGQETQYF
DNA: TGTGCTAGCAGCAAAGCGGGGGGGCAAGAGACCCAGTACTTC